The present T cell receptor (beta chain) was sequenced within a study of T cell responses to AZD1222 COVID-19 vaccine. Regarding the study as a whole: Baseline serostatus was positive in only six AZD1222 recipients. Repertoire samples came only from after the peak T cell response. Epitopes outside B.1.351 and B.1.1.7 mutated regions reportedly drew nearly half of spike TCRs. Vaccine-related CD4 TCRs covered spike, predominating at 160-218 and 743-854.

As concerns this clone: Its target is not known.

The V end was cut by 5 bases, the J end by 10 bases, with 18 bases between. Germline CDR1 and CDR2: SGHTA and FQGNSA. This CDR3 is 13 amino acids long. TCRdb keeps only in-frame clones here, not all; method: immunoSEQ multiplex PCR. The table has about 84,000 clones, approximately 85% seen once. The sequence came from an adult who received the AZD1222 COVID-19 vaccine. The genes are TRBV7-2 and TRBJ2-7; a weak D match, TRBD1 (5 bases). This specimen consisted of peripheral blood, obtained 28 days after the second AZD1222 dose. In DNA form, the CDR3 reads TGTGCCAGCAGCCATGACCGGTCACAGGACCAGTACTTC. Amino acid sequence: CASSHDRSQDQYF.